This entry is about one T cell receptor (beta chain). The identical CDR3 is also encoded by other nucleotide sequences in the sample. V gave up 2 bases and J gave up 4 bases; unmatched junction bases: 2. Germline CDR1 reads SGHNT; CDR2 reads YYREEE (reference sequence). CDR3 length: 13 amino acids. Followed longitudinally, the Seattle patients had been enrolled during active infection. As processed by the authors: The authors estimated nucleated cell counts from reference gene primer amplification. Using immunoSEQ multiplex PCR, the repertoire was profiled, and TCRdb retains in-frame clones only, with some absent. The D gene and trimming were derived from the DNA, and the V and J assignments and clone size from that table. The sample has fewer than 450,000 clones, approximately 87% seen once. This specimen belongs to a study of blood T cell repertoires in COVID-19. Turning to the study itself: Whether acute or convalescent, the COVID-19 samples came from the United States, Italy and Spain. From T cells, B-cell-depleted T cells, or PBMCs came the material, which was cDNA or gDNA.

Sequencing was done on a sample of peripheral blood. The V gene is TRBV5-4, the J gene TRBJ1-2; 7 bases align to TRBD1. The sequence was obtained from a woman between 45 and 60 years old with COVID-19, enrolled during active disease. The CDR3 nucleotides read TGTGCCAGCAGCTTAGGGGGCATCTATGGCTACACCTTC. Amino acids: CASSLGGIYGYTF.